The 6 T cell receptor beta chains presented below share a single source sample, sequenced in a study of shared clonotypes between healthy human individuals. Naive-designated CD8 cells lacked CD45RO, were positively enriched for CCR7, and omitted terminally differentiated effector memory CD45RA+ cells. TCRdb's table, derived via immunoSEQ multiplex PCR, lists solely in-frame clones and lacks some. The sample holds roughly 550,000 clones, just under 97% seen once. Material for sequencing was naive CD8+ T cells sorted from blood. These receptors all stem from a woman in her thirties in good health.

The chain recombines TRBV2 with TRBJ1-1; the D is unclear. V was clipped by 3 bases and J by 5 bases, with 16 bases between them. Germline V lookup: CDR1 SNHLY, CDR2 FYNNEI. The CDR3 contains 15 residues. The CDR3 here is CASSEWEVGLTEAFF. CDR3 coding DNA: TGTGCCAGCAGTGAGTGGGAGGTGGGGTTGACTGAAGCTTTCTTT.

Details on this clone: This CDR3 fails to terminate in the conserved phenylalanine or tryptophan, so it likely reflects a read error. This sequence joins TRBV28 and TRBJ1-1; TRBD1 might be the D (5 bases). Germline CDR1 MDHEN, CDR2 SYDVKM. V shed 2 bases and J shed 6 bases, with 13 bases lying between them. This CDR3 is built from 14 residues. The chain's CDR3 is CASSLSWGRAEAFL. Written as DNA, the CDR3 is TGTGCCAGCAGTTTAAGTTGGGGCCGGGCTGAAGCTTTCCTT.

The rearrangement uses TRBV4-1 and TRBJ2-1; D ambiguous. This CDR3 contains 15 residues. CDR1 and CDR2 (germline): MGHRA, YSYEKL. Trimming cost V 3 bases and J 8 bases, with 17 bases left between them. CDR3 sequence reads: CASSQQLVSSDEQFF. The CDR3 nucleotides read TGCGCCAGCAGCCAGCAATTGGTCTCCTCGGATGAGCAGTTCTTC.

The chain is built from TRBV20-1 and TRBJ2-5; D perhaps matches TRBD2 (5 bases). There are 11 residues in the CDR3. Looked up from germline, CDR1 is DFQATT and CDR2 is SNEGSKA (reference sequence). V was trimmed by 6 bases and J by 5 bases, leaving 10 bases between them. This chain's CDR3 is CSATEGETQYF. The CDR3 DNA follows: TGCAGTGCCACTGAGGGTGAGACCCAGTACTTC.

The J gene is TRBJ1-5, the V gene TRBV4-1; a weak D match, TRBD1 (6 bases). Trimming left V 1 base short and J 3 bases short, with 10 bases between. The CDR3 loop spans 15 amino acids. From germline, CDR1 is MGHRA and CDR2 YSYEKL. The CDR3 sequence is CASSQASGDNQPQHF. The CDR3 nucleotides read TGCGCCAGCAGCCAAGCTTCAGGGGACAATCAGCCCCAGCATTTT.

CDR3 sequence reads: CASSPSLAGYYEQYF. The CDR3 coding sequence is TGTGCCAGTAGTCCCTCTTTAGCGGGATACTACGAGCAGTACTTC. This chain connects TRBV19 to TRBJ2-7; 8 bases match TRBD2. The CDR3 is 15 residues long. Germline assignment: CDR1 LNHDA and CDR2 SQIVND (reference sequence). Germline trimming cut 5 bases from V and 3 bases from J; bases unmatched to any gene: 9.